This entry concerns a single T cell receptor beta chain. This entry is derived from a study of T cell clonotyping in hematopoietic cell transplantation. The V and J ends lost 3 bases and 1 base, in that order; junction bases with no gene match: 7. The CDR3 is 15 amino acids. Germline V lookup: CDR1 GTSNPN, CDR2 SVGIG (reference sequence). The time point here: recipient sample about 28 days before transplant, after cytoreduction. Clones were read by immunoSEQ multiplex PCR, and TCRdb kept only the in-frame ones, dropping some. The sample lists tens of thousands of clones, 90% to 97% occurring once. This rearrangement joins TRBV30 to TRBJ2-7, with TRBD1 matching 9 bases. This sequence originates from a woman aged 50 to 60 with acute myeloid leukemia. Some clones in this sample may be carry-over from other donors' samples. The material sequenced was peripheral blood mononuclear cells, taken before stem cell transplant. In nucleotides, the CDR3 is TGTGCCTGGAGCGCGGGACAGGGAATTTCCTACGAGCAGTACTTC. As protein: CAWSAGQGISYEQYF. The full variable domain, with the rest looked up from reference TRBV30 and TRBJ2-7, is SQTIHQWPATLVQPVGSPLSLECTVEGTSNPNLYWYRQAAGRGLQLLFYSVGIGQISSEVPQNLSASRPQDRQFILSSKKLLLSDSGFYLCAWSAGQGISYEQYFGPGTRLTVT.